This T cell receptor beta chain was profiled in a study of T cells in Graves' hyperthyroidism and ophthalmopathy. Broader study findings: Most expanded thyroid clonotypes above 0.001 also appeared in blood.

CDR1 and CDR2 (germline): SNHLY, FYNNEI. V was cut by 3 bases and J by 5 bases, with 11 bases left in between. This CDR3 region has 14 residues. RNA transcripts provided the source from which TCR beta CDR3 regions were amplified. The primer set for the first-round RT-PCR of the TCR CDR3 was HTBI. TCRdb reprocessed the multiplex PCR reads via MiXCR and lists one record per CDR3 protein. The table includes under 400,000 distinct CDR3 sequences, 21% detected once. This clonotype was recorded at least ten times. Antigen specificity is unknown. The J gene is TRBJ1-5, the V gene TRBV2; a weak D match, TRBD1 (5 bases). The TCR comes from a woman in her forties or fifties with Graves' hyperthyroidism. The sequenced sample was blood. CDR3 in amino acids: CASSDRVEDQPQHF. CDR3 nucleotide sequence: TGTGCCAGCAGTGACAGGGTTGAGGATCAGCCCCAGCATTTT. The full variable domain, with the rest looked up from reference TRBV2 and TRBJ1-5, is EPEVTQTPSHQVTQMGQEVILRCVPISNHLYFYWYRQILGQKVEFLVSFYNNEISEKSEIFDDQFSVERPDGSNFTLKIRSTKLEDSAMYFCASSDRVEDQPQHFGDGTRLSIL.